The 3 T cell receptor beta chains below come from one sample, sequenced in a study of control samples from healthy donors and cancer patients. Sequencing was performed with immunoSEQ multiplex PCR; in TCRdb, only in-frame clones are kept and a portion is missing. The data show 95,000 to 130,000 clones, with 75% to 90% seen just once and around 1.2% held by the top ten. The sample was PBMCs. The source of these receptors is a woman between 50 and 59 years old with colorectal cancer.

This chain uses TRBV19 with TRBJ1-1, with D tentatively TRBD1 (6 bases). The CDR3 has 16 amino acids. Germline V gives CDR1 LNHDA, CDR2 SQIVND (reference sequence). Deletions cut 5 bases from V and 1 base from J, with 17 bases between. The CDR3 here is CASSSLPGEGNTEAFF. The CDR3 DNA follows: TGTGCCAGTAGTTCCCTCCCAGGGGAGGGGAACACTGAAGCTTTCTTT.

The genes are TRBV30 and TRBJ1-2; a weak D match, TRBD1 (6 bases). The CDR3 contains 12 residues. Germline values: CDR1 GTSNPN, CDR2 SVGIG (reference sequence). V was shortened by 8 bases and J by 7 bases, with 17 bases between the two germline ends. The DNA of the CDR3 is TGTGCCGGGCAACCTAACAGGGCTGGCTACACCTTC. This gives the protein CAGQPNRAGYTF.

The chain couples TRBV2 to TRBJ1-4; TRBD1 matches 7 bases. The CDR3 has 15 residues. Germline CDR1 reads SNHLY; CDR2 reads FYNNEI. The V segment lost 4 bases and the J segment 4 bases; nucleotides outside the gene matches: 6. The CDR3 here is CASSVLRGLNEKLFF. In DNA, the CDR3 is TGTGCCAGCAGTGTATTAAGGGGGCTTAATGAAAAACTGTTTTTT. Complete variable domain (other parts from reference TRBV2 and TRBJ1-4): EPEVTQTPSHQVTQMGQEVILRCVPISNHLYFYWYRQILGQKVEFLVSFYNNEISEKSEIFDDQFSVERPDGSNFTLKIRSTKLEDSAMYFCASSVLRGLNEKLFFGSGTQLSVL.